This passage covers 19 T cell receptor beta chains from one sample sequenced in a study of identical twins. From the 5' RACE reads, TCRdb called clonotypes with MiXCR, one entry per CDR3 protein. The sample lists 1.5 million to 2 million distinct CDR3 sequences, less than 40% seen once, with about 0.27% in the top ten. Sequencing was done on a sample of cord blood. These receptors all come from a newborn girl in good health.

The genes are TRBV4-2 and TRBJ1-5; D unresolved. From germline, CDR1 is LGHNA and CDR2 YNFKEQ. Trimming removed 1 base at V and 1 base at J, with 8 bases between. The CDR3 spans 15 residues. The CDR3 is CASSQGPDSNQPQHF. CDR3 DNA: TGTGCCAGCAGCCAAGGGCCGGACAGCAATCAGCCCCAGCATTTT.

The chain has TRBV10-3 and TRBJ1-2; D gene uncertain. V was trimmed by 3 bases and J by 0 bases, leaving 8 bases between them. The CDR3 runs 14 residues. The germline gives CDR1 ENHRY, CDR2 SYGVKD. The CDR3 spells CAISEPVPNYGYTF. The CDR3 nucleotides are TGTGCCATCAGTGAACCGGTGCCTAACTATGGCTACACCTTC.

V and J are TRBV28 and TRBJ1-3; weak D call: TRBD1 (5 bases). CDR1 and CDR2 (germline): MDHEN, SYDVKM. Trimming stripped 6 bases from V and 2 bases from J, with 14 bases between. The length of the CDR3 is 15 residues. CDR3 region: CASSPPLGPGNTIYF. CDR3 coding DNA: TGTGCCAGCAGCCCCCCCCTGGGGCCTGGAAACACCATATATTTT.

This clonotype was seen only a few times. The CDR3 region is CASGPFSGNEQFF. The CDR3 DNA is TGTGCCAGCGGACCTTTTTCTGGCAATGAGCAGTTCTTC. The rearrangement uses TRBV28 and TRBJ2-1; D unclear. The CDR3 consists of 13 residues. Per the germline V gene, CDR1 is MDHEN and CDR2 is SYDVKM. The V and J ends lost 8 bases and 6 bases respectively, with 14 bases between them.

The gene calls are TRBV6-4 and TRBJ2-2; D is undetermined. The germline V and J ends were trimmed by 3 bases and 0 bases, with 11 bases remaining between them. Germline V CDR1 and CDR2: MRHNA, SNTAGT. The CDR3 is 16 amino acids. CDR3 nucleotides: TGTGCCAGCAGTGAGGCAGGCCCTCCGAACACCGGGGAGCTGTTTTTT. The encoded protein is CASSEAGPPNTGELFF.

There are many counts of this clonotype. This sequence joins TRBV28 and TRBJ1-2; the D is unclear. Germline V CDR1 and CDR2: MDHEN, SYDVKM. V gave up 4 bases and J gave up 6 bases, with 3 bases separating them. The CDR3 consists of 10 residues. CDR3 amino acids: CASSSNGYTF. The CDR3 DNA reads TGTGCCAGCAGTTCGAATGGCTACACCTTC.

This clonotype was detected once. The rearrangement uses TRBV7-2 and TRBJ2-1; TRBD2 matches 9 bases. Unmatched junction bases numbered 7, after V lost 2 bases and J lost 2 bases. Germline assignment: CDR1 SGHTA and CDR2 FQGNSA. The CDR3 has 17 residues. This CDR3 is CASSLRVAGVPYNEQFF. The CDR3 DNA sequence: TGTGCCAGCAGCTTACGTGTAGCGGGAGTCCCCTACAATGAGCAGTTCTTC.

The chain couples TRBV20-1 to TRBJ2-7; 10 bases line up with TRBD2. Germline CDR1 is DFQATT and CDR2 is SNEGSKA (reference sequence). V was clipped by 4 bases and J by 5 bases; unmatched bases: 14. The CDR3 contains 16 residues. This CDR3 is CSAKPIAGGPIHEQYF. CDR3 bases: TGCAGTGCTAAACCAATAGCGGGAGGCCCGATTCACGAGCAGTACTTC.

This clonotype was found a few times. The chain is built from TRBV7-2 and TRBJ2-1; TRBD2 matches at 7 bases. This CDR3 is 15 amino acids long. V was clipped by 0 bases and J by 5 bases; unmatched bases: 4. The germline CDR1 and CDR2 sequences are SGHTA and FQGNSA. The CDR3 sequence: CASSLAAGVNNEQFF. As DNA, the CDR3 is TGTGCCAGCAGCTTAGCGGCGGGAGTAAACAATGAGCAGTTCTTC.

The chain recombines TRBV20-1 with TRBJ2-7; 9 nucleotides agree with TRBD1. Trimming at V came to 3 bases and at J to 2 bases, leaving 8 bases not matched to a gene. This CDR3 region has 15 residues. CDR1 is DFQATT and CDR2 is SNEGSKA in the germline V gene (reference sequence). CDR3 protein: CSASGTGTGTYEQYF. The CDR3 region has the DNA TGCAGTGCTAGCGGGACCGGGACAGGGACCTACGAGCAGTACTTC.

The genes are TRBV9 and TRBJ1-5; D not resolved. With 7 bases removed from V and 0 bases from J, the gap between germline ends came to 17 bases. This CDR3 has 16 amino acids. CDR1 and CDR2 from the germline V gene are SGDLS and YYNGEE. This CDR3 reads CASWLRKVDSNQPQHF. Written as DNA, the CDR3 is TGTGCCAGCTGGTTACGGAAAGTAGATAGCAATCAGCCCCAGCATTTT.

This clonotype was counted between two and nine times. The rearrangement joins TRBV20-1 to TRBJ1-2; 7 positions agree with TRBD1. Trimming removed 1 base from V and 6 bases from J; junction bases left unmatched: 8. This CDR3 is built from 14 residues. Germline CDR1 is DFQATT and CDR2 is SNEGSKA (reference sequence). The CDR3 loop is CSARGVSGGNGYTF. In DNA form, the CDR3 reads TGCAGTGCTAGAGGGGTTTCAGGGGGAAATGGCTACACCTTC.

This clonotype was found many times. V and J are TRBV29-1 and TRBJ2-5; D remains ambiguous. This CDR3 contains 12 residues. CDR1 and CDR2 from the germline V gene are SQVTM and ANQGSEA. Deletions cut 4 bases from V and 1 base from J, with 7 bases between. The CDR3: CSVGQSQETQYF. The DNA for the CDR3 is TGCAGCGTTGGTCAGTCCCAAGAGACCCAGTACTTC.

This clonotype was detected only a few times. V gene TRBV27 combines with J gene TRBJ2-1; D is perhaps TRBD2 (5 bases). Germline V lookup: CDR1 MNHEY, CDR2 SMNVEV (reference sequence). V dropped 6 bases and J dropped 4 bases, with 10 bases sitting between them. CDR3 length equals 13 residues. CDR3 sequence: CASRWGAYNEQFF. In nucleotides, the CDR3 is TGTGCCAGCAGATGGGGAGCTTACAATGAGCAGTTCTTC.

Ten or more counts support this clonotype. The chain carries TRBV12-3 or TRBV12-4 and TRBJ2-3; no clear D. Trimming removed 8 bases from V and 6 bases from J, with 12 bases in between. The CDR3 spans 12 residues. The CDR3 sequence: CASCSLGDTQYF. In nucleotides, the CDR3 is TGTGCCAGCTGTTCGCTAGGTGATACGCAGTATTTT.

This clonotype has a handful of counts. V usage is TRBV4-2 and J usage is TRBJ1-2, with D possibly TRBD1 on 5 matching bases. Germline CDR1 and CDR2: LGHNA and YNFKEQ. The CDR3 has 15 residues. The V and J ends lost 0 bases and 5 bases respectively, with 13 bases between them. CDR3 in DNA: TGTGCCAGCAGCCAAGAAGAAGGGGTACGGTATGGCTACACCTTC. Encoded protein: CASSQEEGVRYGYTF.

V gene TRBV28 combines with J gene TRBJ1-5, with D unclear. The CDR3 has 13 residues. The germline gives CDR1 MDHEN, CDR2 SYDVKM. Deletions cut 3 bases from V and 7 bases from J, with 10 bases between. The CDR3 region is CASSFRQAQPQHF. CDR3 nucleotide sequence: TGTGCCAGCAGTTTTCGGCAGGCCCAGCCCCAGCATTTT.

A few counts support this clonotype. The rearrangement links TRBV6-6 to TRBJ2-1, with TRBD2 as a possible D gene (5 bases). Germline CDR1 and CDR2: MNHNY and SVGAGI (reference sequence). CDR3 length equals 12 residues. The germline V and J ends were trimmed by 2 bases and 10 bases, with 9 bases remaining between them. CDR3 nucleotide sequence: TGTGCCAGCAGTTACCCGGGGATCGAGCAGTTCTTC. Translating gives CASSYPGIEQFF.

The rearrangement joins TRBV10-3 to TRBJ1-1, with a tentative D call TRBD1 (5 bases). CDR3 length: 14 amino acids. The germline V gene encodes CDR1 ENHRY and CDR2 SYGVKD. V gave up 0 bases and J gave up 3 bases, with 8 bases separating them. As DNA, the CDR3 is TGTGCCATCAGTGAGTCGCTCAGGGACACTGAAGCTTTCTTT. The encoded protein is CAISESLRDTEAFF.